The 27 T cell receptor beta chains in this list originate from one sample, sequenced in a study of brain T cells in children with intractable seizures. Profiling relied on immunoSEQ multiplex PCR, and the TCRdb table lists in-frame clones only, not all of them. The sample shows about 320,000 clones, over 90% of them seen only once. This sample's time point: blood from clinic visit 5 months post-surgery; TSC patient then seizure free. Sample: peripheral blood, taken less than 6 months after surgery. The receptors were gathered from a boy less than two years old with tuberous sclerosis and intractable seizures.

V and J are TRBV21-1 and TRBJ2-1; no DNA check was done on the table's D call, TRBD2. TRBV21-1 is a pseudogene. This CDR3 comprises 21 residues. The CDR3: CASSKGSWPAGAQQYYNEQFF. CDR3 nucleotides: TGTGCCAGCAGCAAAGGGTCCTGGCCAGCGGGGGCCCAACAATACTACAATGAGCAGTTCTTC.

This clone was found once. The chain has TRBV7-9 and TRBJ1-5; D gene unclear. Trimming shortened V by 1 base and J by 5 bases, and 9 bases separated the two germline ends. The CDR3 has 14 residues. Germline V gene data show CDR1 as SEHNR and CDR2 as FQNEAQ (reference sequence). The CDR3 DNA follows: TGTGCCAGCAGCTTAGTCGACGGGGATCAGCCCCAGCATTTT. It codes for CASSLVDGDQPQHF.

The chain is built from TRBV5-6 and TRBJ1-2; D unresolved. The CDR3 consists of 12 residues. CDR1 is SGHDT, CDR2 YYEEEE, per germline. Trimming left V 2 bases short and J 7 bases short, with 9 bases between. CDR3 protein: CASSFRGTGYTF. The CDR3 DNA sequence: TGTGCCAGCAGCTTCCGAGGTACTGGCTACACCTTC.

The chain has TRBV3-1 (or the pseudogene TRBV3-2) and TRBJ2-5, with D tentatively TRBD2 (7 bases). This CDR3 has 14 residues. Germline CDR1 and CDR2: LGHDT and YNNKEL (reference sequence). Deletions cut 7 bases from V and 4 bases from J, with 16 bases between. The CDR3 DNA sequence: TGTGCCAGCATGGACGGGGGGCTTGGAGAGACCCAGTACTTC. As protein: CASMDGGLGETQYF.

The J gene is TRBJ2-3, the V gene TRBV25-1; D possibly uses TRBD1 or TRBD2 (5 bases each). From germline, CDR1 is MGHDK and CDR2 SYGVNS. The CDR3 length is 14 residues. V was pared by 6 bases and J by 6 bases, with 16 bases between. CDR3 amino acids: CASRGTDSGDTQYF. CDR3 in DNA: TGTGCCAGCAGGGGGACCGACTCGGGTGATACGCAGTATTTT.

J is TRBJ1-2 and V is TRBV1; the table assigns TRBD1, which was not confirmed against the DNA. TRBV1 is a pseudogene. CDR3 length: 24 amino acids. The chain's CDR3 is CTSSQDILFVADKRQRPVRLGYTF. DNA for the CDR3: TGCACCAGCAGCCAAGATATACTTTTTGTGGCGGACAAAAGACAACGCCCTGTTCGCCTTGGCTACACCTTC.

This rearrangement joins TRBV5-4 to TRBJ2-3; D unclear. With 1 base removed from V and 6 bases from J, the gap between germline ends came to 12 bases. Germline assignment: CDR1 SGHNT and CDR2 YYREEE (reference sequence). This CDR3 has 14 residues. CDR3 protein: CASSLWSSWDTQYF. The CDR3 nucleotides read TGTGCCAGCAGCTTGTGGTCGTCGTGGGATACGCAGTATTTT. The complete variable domain, with remaining parts taken from reference TRBV5-4 and TRBJ2-3, reads ETGVTQSPTHLIKTRGQQVTLRCSSQSGHNTVSWYQQALGQGPQFIFQYYREEENGRGNFPPRFSGLQFPNYSSELNVNALELDDSALYLCASSLWSSWDTQYFGPGTRLTVL.

This chain links TRBV4-1 with TRBJ2-4; weak D call: TRBD2 (6 bases). The CDR3 totals 18 residues. Per germline, CDR1 MGHRA and CDR2 YSYEKL. V lost 1 base and J lost 0, with 16 bases in between. The CDR3 reads CASSQVSAGSLAKNIQYF. The CDR3 nucleotides read TGCGCCAGCAGCCAAGTGTCCGCGGGATCCCTAGCCAAAAACATTCAGTACTTC.

The rearrangement links TRBV11-2 to TRBJ1-2, with TRBD1 identical over 7 bases. CDR3 length: 15 amino acids. The junction had 5 bases not matched to a gene; V was cut back by 1 base and J by 3 bases. Germline CDR1 and CDR2: SGHAT and FQNNGV. The CDR3 nucleotides read TGTGCCAGCAGCTTAGTGCAGGGGGGGGACTATGGCTACACCTTC. It specifies CASSLVQGGDYGYTF.

The CDR3 region is CASSSSWGADGGELFF. In DNA form, the CDR3 reads TGTGCCAGCAGTTCGTCCTGGGGGGCTGACGGCGGGGAGCTGTTTTTT. The chain has TRBV27 and TRBJ2-2; either TRBD1 or TRBD2 may fit D (6 bases each). Germline V gene data show CDR1 as MNHEY and CDR2 as SMNVEV (reference sequence). The CDR3 is 16 residues long. V lost 4 bases and J 7 bases, leaving 19 bases between the germline ends.

The V gene is TRBV6-5, the J gene TRBJ1-2; maybe TRBD1 (6 bases). CDR3 length: 12 amino acids. Germline CDR1 is MNHEY and CDR2 is SVGAGI. V was trimmed by 7 bases and J by 2 bases, leaving 8 bases between them. This CDR3 is CASITGNYGYTF. In nucleotides, the CDR3 is TGTGCCAGCATCACAGGGAACTATGGCTACACCTTC.

The J gene is TRBJ2-5, the V gene TRBV7-9; D might be TRBD2 (6 bases). This CDR3 contains 15 residues. Deletions cut 0 bases from V and 4 bases from J, with 12 bases between. The germline V gene encodes CDR1 SEHNR and CDR2 FQNEAQ (reference sequence). The DNA for the CDR3 is TGTGCCAGCAGCTTAGCGCTGCGGGGCGGAGAGACCCAGTACTTC. This translates into CASSLALRGGETQYF. Using reference TRBV7-9 and TRBJ2-5 for the parts outside the CDR3, the full variable domain is DTGVSQNPRHKITKRGQNVTFRCDPISEHNRLYWYRQTLGQGPEFLTYFQNEAQLEKSRLLSDRFSAERPKGSFSTLEIQRTEQGDSAMYLCASSLALRGGETQYFGPGTRLLVL.

This chain links TRBV11-2 with TRBJ1-2; D gene unclear. The CDR3 covers 18 residues. Trimming stripped 5 bases from V and 2 bases from J, with 24 bases between. Germline lookup yields CDR1 SGHAT and CDR2 FQNNGV. The CDR3 region has the DNA TGTGCCAGCAGCCGACTGGCCAATAGTCGGGCAACAAACTATGGCTACACCTTC. This gives the protein CASSRLANSRATNYGYTF.

This clone was observed a handful of times. This chain connects TRBV7-2 to TRBJ2-7, with 12 positions matching TRBD2. J was trimmed by 7 bases and V by 4 bases; bases with no gene match: 11. The CDR3 is 16 amino acids. CDR1 and CDR2 from the germline V gene are SGHTA and FQGNSA. The CDR3 nucleotides read TGTGCCAGCAGCTACCGGCGACTAGCGGGAGCTCGGGAGCAGTACTTC. Protein sequence: CASSYRRLAGAREQYF. Using reference TRBV7-2 and TRBJ2-7 for the parts outside the CDR3, the full variable domain is GAGVSQSPSNKVTEKGKDVELRCDPISGHTALYWYRQSLGQGLEFLIYFQGNSAPDKSGLPSDRFSAERTGGSVSTLTIQRTQQEDSAVYLCASSYRRLAGAREQYFGPGTRLTVT.

This clone was recorded once. The J gene is TRBJ2-1, the V gene TRBV14; D uncertain. Germline-derived CDR1 and CDR2 are SGHDN and FVKESK. V lost 0 bases, J lost 3 bases, and 6 bases lay in between. The CDR3 runs 14 residues. This chain's CDR3 is CASSQDELYNEQFF. The CDR3 coding sequence is TGTGCCAGCAGCCAAGACGAACTCTACAATGAGCAGTTCTTC.

The gene calls are TRBV19 and TRBJ2-5, with D hard to call. The V end lost 1 base, the J end lost 5 bases, and 8 bases lay between the germline ends. Germline V CDR1 and CDR2: LNHDA, SQIVND (reference sequence). The CDR3 consists of 13 residues. CDR3 in amino acids: CASSIVPKETQYF. CDR3 DNA: TGTGCCAGTAGTATAGTCCCAAAGGAGACCCAGTACTTC.

This chain connects TRBV19 to TRBJ1-2, with D unclear. From germline, CDR1 is LNHDA and CDR2 SQIVND (reference sequence). This CDR3 spans 12 amino acids. Between the trimmed V and J ends, which lost 4 bases and 3 bases, there was a span of 6 bases. The CDR3 bases are TGTGCCAGTAGTACTGGTGACTATGGCTACACCTTC. As protein: CASSTGDYGYTF.

CDR3 loop: CASSAVLRTQYF. The CDR3 bases are TGTGCCAGCAGCGCGGTCTTAAGGACCCAGTACTTC. The J gene is TRBJ2-5, the V gene TRBV7-6, with D unclear. The V gene lost 5 bases and the J gene lost 7 bases, with 11 bases spanning the gap. The CDR3 is 12 residues long. CDR1 SGHVS and CDR2 FNYEAQ come from the germline V gene.

V and J are TRBV29-1 and TRBJ2-7; D is uncertain. Trimming stripped 7 bases from V and 3 bases from J, with 13 bases between. Germline V gene data show CDR1 as SQVTM and CDR2 as ANQGSEA. The CDR3 covers 12 residues. CDR3 in amino acids: CSAGRGDYEQYF. In nucleotides, the CDR3 is TGCAGCGCGGGCCGTGGGGACTACGAGCAGTACTTC.

The chain joins TRBV7-8 to TRBJ2-7; 8 positions agree with TRBD1. V lost 4 bases and J lost 4; bases outside the gene matches: 0. Germline CDR1 reads SGHVS; CDR2 reads FQNEAQ. The CDR3 is 12 amino acids. The CDR3 loop reads CASSWTGYEQYF. The CDR3 nucleotides are TGTGCCAGCAGCTGGACAGGGTACGAGCAGTACTTC. Drawing the rest from reference TRBV7-8 and TRBJ2-7, the complete variable domain is GAGVSQSPRYKVAKRGQDVALRCDPISGHVSLFWYQQALGQGPEFLTYFQNEAQLDKSGLPSDRFFAERPEGSVSTLKIQRTQQEDSAVYLCASSWTGYEQYFGPGTRLTVT.

J is TRBJ2-2 and V is TRBV6-5, with D possibly called TRBD1 or TRBD2 (5 bases each). This CDR3 has 14 amino acids. Trimming left V 11 bases short and J 6 bases short, with 19 bases between. Germline values: CDR1 MNHEY, CDR2 SVGAGI. The CDR3: CAAGATISAGELFF. The CDR3 coding sequence is TGTGCCGCCGGGGCCACTATTTCGGCCGGGGAGCTGTTTTTT.

The V gene is TRBV30, the J gene TRBJ1-4; 7 bases fit TRBD1. V was pared by 1 base and J by 3 bases, with 5 bases of the junction left unmatched. The CDR3 loop spans 15 amino acids. Germline values: CDR1 GTSNPN, CDR2 SVGIG (reference sequence). CDR3 sequence (DNA): TGTGCCTGGAGTGGGCAGGGGGTCCCTAATGAAAAACTGTTTTTT. It specifies CAWSGQGVPNEKLFF.

This rearrangement joins TRBV14 to TRBJ1-1, with D tentatively TRBD1 (5 bases). The CDR3 spans 15 residues. V was pared by 1 base and J by 2 bases, with 11 bases between. Germline CDR1 reads SGHDN; CDR2 reads FVKESK. The CDR3 coding sequence is TGTGCCAGCAGCCAAGCTGCAGGGAGTAACACTGAAGCTTTCTTT. Its translation is CASSQAAGSNTEAFF.

V and J are TRBV30 and TRBJ1-1; 10 positions match TRBD1. Germline lookup yields CDR1 GTSNPN and CDR2 SVGIG (reference sequence). V lost 5 bases and J lost 3; bases outside the gene matches: 3. This CDR3 is built from 13 residues. For the CDR3, the DNA is TGTGCCTGGGACAGGGGGCTTTACACTGAAGCTTTCTTT. Translated: CAWDRGLYTEAFF.

The count of this clone is one. V gene TRBV20-1 combines with J gene TRBJ1-2, with TRBD1 matching over 7 bases. This CDR3 spans 11 amino acids. Germline CDR1 and CDR2: DFQATT and SNEGSKA (reference sequence). V was pared by 3 bases and J by 7 bases, with 2 bases of the junction left unmatched. CDR3 in amino acids: CSARTGLGYTF. CDR3 in DNA: TGCAGTGCTAGGACAGGGCTTGGCTACACCTTC.

Here the CDR3 reads CASSLWTGGADQPQHF. In nucleotides, the CDR3 is TGTGCCAGCAGCTTATGGACAGGGGGCGCGGATCAGCCCCAGCATTTT. The J gene is TRBJ1-5, the V gene TRBV7-8; 11 bases match TRBD1. Trimming took 2 bases from V and 5 from J; bases not matched to a gene: 5. CDR1 and CDR2 from the germline V gene are SGHVS and FQNEAQ. The CDR3 extends over 16 amino acids.

J is TRBJ2-3 and V is TRBV11-3, with TRBD1 as a possible D gene (5 bases). This CDR3 comprises 17 residues. Trimming pared 3 bases from V and 0 bases from J, leaving 16 bases between. Germline CDR1 and CDR2: SGHNT and YENEEA. CDR3 in DNA: TGTGCCAGCAGCTTGGGCGACAGCGTAGCTAGCACAGATACGCAGTATTTT. Amino acids: CASSLGDSVASTDTQYF.